The clone carrying this T cell receptor (beta chain) occurred once. A far larger clone is only one base removed, so a read error is likely. This sample is part of a study of prognosis after radiotherapy for stage I lung cancer. The wider study: Every lung cancer patient of the non-small cell type was deemed medically inoperable.

By two-round multiplex PCR, the TCR beta CDR3 was amplified from genomic DNA. First-round PCR used primers specific to each TRBV and TRBJ gene. Via MiXCR, TCRdb re-called the multiplex PCR reads, giving one row per CDR3 protein. The table records tens of thousands of distinct CDR3 sequences, about 37% of them present only once. This specimen was PBMCs, taken before or after stereotactic body radiation therapy (not recorded which). The TCR was taken from a donor aged 50 or older with non-small cell lung cancer.

CDR3 protein: CASSPINRGQVGELFF. The CDR3 DNA is TGCGCCAGCAGCCCAATCAACAGGGGGCAGGTCGGGGAGCTGTTTTTT. V is TRBV5-4 and J is TRBJ2-2; 9 bases fit TRBD1. The CDR3 consists of 16 residues. Germline CDR1 SGHNT, CDR2 YYREEE (reference sequence).